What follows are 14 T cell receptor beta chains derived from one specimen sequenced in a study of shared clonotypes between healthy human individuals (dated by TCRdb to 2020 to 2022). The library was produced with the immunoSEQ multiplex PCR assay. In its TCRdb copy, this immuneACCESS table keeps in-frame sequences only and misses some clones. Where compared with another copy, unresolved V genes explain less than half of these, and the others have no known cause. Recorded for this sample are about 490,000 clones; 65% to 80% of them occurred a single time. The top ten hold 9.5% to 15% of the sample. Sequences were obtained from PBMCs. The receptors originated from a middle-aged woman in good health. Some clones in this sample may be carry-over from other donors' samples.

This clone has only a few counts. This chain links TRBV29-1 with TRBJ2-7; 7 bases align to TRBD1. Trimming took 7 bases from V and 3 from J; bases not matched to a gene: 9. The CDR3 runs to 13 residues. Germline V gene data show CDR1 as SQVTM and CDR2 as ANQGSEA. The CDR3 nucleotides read TGCAGCGCCCGACGAGGGGGCGGCTACGAGCAGTACTTC. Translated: CSARRGGGYEQYF.

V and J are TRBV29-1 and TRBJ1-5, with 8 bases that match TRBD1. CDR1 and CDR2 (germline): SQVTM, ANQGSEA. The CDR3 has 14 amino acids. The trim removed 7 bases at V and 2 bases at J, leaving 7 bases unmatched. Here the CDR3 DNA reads TGCAGCGCCCGGACAGGGTACGGCAATCAGCCCCAGCATTTT. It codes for CSARTGYGNQPQHF.

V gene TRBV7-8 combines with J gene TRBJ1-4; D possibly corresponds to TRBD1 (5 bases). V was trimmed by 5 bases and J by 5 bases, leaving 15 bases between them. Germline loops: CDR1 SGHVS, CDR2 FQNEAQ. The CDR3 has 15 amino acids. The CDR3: CASSVARVGNEKLFF. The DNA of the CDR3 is TGTGCCAGCAGCGTCGCCAGGGTAGGAAATGAAAAACTGTTTTTT.

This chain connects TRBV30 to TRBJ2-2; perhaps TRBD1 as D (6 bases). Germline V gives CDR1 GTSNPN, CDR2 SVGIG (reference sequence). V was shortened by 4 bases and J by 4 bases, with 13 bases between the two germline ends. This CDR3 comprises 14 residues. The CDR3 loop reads CAWTGQGTTGELFF. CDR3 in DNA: TGTGCCTGGACGGGGCAGGGGACCACCGGGGAGCTGTTTTTT.

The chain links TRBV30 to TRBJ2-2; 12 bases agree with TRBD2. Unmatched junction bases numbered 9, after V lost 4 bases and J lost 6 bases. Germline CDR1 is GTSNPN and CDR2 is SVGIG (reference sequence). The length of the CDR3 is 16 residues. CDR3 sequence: CAWTGRLAGDPGELFF. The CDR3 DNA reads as TGTGCCTGGACGGGTAGACTAGCGGGAGACCCCGGGGAGCTGTTTTTT. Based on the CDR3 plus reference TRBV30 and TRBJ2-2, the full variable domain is SQTIHQWPATLVQPVGSPLSLECTVEGTSNPNLYWYRQAAGRGLQLLFYSVGIGQISSEVPQNLSASRPQDRQFILSSKKLLLSDSGFYLCAWTGRLAGDPGELFFGEGSRLTVL.

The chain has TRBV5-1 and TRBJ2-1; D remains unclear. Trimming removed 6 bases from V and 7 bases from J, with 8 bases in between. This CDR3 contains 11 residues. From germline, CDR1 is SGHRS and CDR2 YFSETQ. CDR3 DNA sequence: TGCGCCAGCAAGGATGTGAATGAGCAGTTCTTC. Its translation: CASKDVNEQFF.

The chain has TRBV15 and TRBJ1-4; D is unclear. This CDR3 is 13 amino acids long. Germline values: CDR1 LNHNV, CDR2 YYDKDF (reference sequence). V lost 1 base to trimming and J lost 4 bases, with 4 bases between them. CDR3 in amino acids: CATSRGVNEKLFF. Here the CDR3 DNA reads TGTGCCACCAGCAGAGGAGTTAATGAAAAACTGTTTTTT.

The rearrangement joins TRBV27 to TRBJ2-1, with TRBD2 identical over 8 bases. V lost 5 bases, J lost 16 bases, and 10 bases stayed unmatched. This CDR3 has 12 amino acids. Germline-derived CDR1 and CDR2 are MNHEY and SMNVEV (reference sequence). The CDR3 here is CASSPPGLELFF. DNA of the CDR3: TGTGCCAGCAGTCCGCCGGGACTAGAGTTATTCTTC.

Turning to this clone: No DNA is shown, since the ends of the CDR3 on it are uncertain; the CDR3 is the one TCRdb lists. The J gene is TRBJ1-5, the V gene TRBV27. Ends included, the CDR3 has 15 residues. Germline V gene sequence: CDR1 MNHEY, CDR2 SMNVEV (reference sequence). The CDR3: CASSTSGRNGQPQHF.

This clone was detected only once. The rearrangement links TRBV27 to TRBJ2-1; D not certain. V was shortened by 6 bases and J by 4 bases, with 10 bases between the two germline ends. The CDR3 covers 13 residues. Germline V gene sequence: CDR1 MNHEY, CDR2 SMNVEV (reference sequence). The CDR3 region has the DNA TGTGCCAGCAGACAAGGGATGTACAATGAGCAGTTCTTC. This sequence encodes CASRQGMYNEQFF.

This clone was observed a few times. CDR3 loop: CASQPWTSWGGELFF. The CDR3 bases are TGCGCCAGCCAGCCCTGGACTAGCTGGGGCGGGGAGCTGTTTTTT. The genes are TRBV5-1 and TRBJ2-2, with 8 bases identical to TRBD2. Germline values: CDR1 SGHRS, CDR2 YFSETQ. J gave up 7 bases and V 7 bases, and 12 bases lay outside the gene matches. CDR3 size: 15 residues.

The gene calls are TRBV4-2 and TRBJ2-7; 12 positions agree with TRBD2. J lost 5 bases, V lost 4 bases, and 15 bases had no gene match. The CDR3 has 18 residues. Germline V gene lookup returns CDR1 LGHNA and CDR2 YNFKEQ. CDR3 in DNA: TGTGCCAGCAGCCCTGAAACGTCGCTAGCGGGAGGGCCAAACGAGCAGTACTTC. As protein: CASSPETSLAGGPNEQYF.

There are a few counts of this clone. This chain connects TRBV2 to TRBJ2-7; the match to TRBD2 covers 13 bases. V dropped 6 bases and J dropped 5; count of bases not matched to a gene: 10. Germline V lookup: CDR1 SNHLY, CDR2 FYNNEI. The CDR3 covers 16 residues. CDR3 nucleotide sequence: TGTGCCAGCAGGCCGACTACTAGCGGGAGGGGGAACGAGCAGTACTTC. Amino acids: CASRPTTSGRGNEQYF.

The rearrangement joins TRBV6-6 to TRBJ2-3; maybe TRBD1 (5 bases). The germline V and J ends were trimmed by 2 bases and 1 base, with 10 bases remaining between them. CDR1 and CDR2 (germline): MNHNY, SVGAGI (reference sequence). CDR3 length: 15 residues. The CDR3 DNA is TGTGCCAGCAGTTACCCCCAGGGTGGCACAGATACGCAGTATTTT. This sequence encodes CASSYPQGGTDTQYF.